This T cell receptor beta chain appears in the sequencing data of a study of blood T cell repertoires in COVID-19 (dated by TCRdb to 2020 to 2021). With respect to the entire study: Collaborator samples came from the United States, Italy and Spain and covered acute and convalescent phases of COVID-19. The prospective study material was composed of cDNA or gDNA derived from T cells, B-cell-depleted T cells, or PBMCs. Subjects who had been exposed to COVID-19, were actively infected with it, or had recovered from it provided the deeply sampled blood TCRbeta repertoires that made up the dataset. The repertoires were made available in a free public database intended to serve as a resource for research on the immune response to SARS-CoV-2. The samples were drawn from two sources: the first 160 participants of the ongoing ImmuneRACE study, and about 1,300 subjects contributed by 6 global collaborators. Sample metadata almost always included a de-identified subject ID, COVID-19 status, age in years and sex. Where available, HLA class I and class II types were taken from metadata supplied by the sample provider and were not determined by assay-based typing. The full study reports these points: How much clinical and demographic metadata was included differed by source and by participant, and the metadata was provided uncurated.

Details on this clone: Its antigen remains undetermined. There are no base qualities to consult, and no much larger clone falls within one base.

CDR1 and CDR2 (SGHTA, FQGNSA) derive from the germline V gene. The V end loses 1 base and the J end loses 5 bases, and a stretch of 8 bases separates them. The CDR3, from cysteine to phenylalanine, totals 13 residues. Left in the record is the CDR3 DNA by itself, 39 bases read in frame from the first base. TCRbeta CDR3 regions were amplified from genomic DNA using the immunoSEQ Assay, a bias-controlled multiplex PCR. The paper's processing steps were these. The number of nucleated cells in each sample was estimated from the amplification of reference gene primers within the assay. To quantify the absolute abundance of each unique TCRbeta CDR3 rearrangement, sequence reads were collapsed and filtered. For each sample, productive Simpson clonality was calculated as the square root of Simpson's diversity index across productive rearrangements. Imported from immuneACCESS, the table was reduced by TCRdb to in-frame sequences with V and J called. These copies leave out some clones; in studies compared against another copy, an unresolved V gene accounts for under half, and the cause of the remainder is not known. From that table come the V and J calls and clone size; the DNA was used to work out D and trimming. The sample includes roughly 160,000 clones, with roughly 87% observed a single time. The top ten clonotypes cover roughly 11% of the sample.

Participants in the prospective study were aged roughly 18 to 100 years, lived in some 24 United States geographic areas, and enrolled through a virtual design. In the prospective study, participants were assigned to cohorts based on the clinical history participants reported in a screening survey and a study questionnaire. Recovered participants in ImmuneRACE Cohort 3 were defined as having two consecutive negative NP/OP PCR tests, clearance from a healthcare professional, or resolution of symptoms. In the prospective study, whole blood, serum and a nasopharyngeal or oropharyngeal swab were collected from each participant by mobile phlebotomists. Prospective study participants could optionally give additional blood draws and questionnaires over a roughly two-month period. Before DNA extraction, blood samples from the prospective study were shipped at room temperature or frozen.

The receptor comes from a man in his forties or fifties who had recovered from COVID-19. Sequencing input: PBMCs or T cells enriched from blood (not recorded which). The sequence links TRBV7-2 to TRBJ2-5; the D segment cannot be called with confidence. The DNA sequence is as follows: TGTGCCAGCAGCTTAGTCCAGTCGGAGACCCAGTACTTC. This sequence encodes CASSLVQSETQYF.